Below are 21 T cell receptor beta chains sequenced from a single sample in a study of blood T cell repertoires in COVID-19. Produced via immunoSEQ multiplex PCR; TCRdb's table is partial and in-frame only. The table records some 180,000 clones, around nine tenths of them present only once. Sequencing used peripheral blood. Every receptor here comes from a man aged 40-50 years with active or convalescent COVID-19.

The J gene is TRBJ1-5, the V gene TRBV19, with 7 nucleotides matching TRBD1. The V gene end was trimmed by 5 bases and the J gene end by 1 base; junction bases not matched to a gene: 11. CDR1 and CDR2 from the germline V gene are LNHDA and SQIVND (reference sequence). This CDR3 is 17 amino acids long. This CDR3 reads CASSRGTVLISNQPQHF. CDR3 nucleotide sequence: TGTGCCAGTAGTCGGGGGACAGTCTTGATCAGCAATCAGCCCCAGCATTTT.

This clone was detected only a few times. V and J are TRBV2 and TRBJ2-6, with D unclear. The CDR3 spans 15 residues. V shed 3 bases and J shed 1 base, with 7 bases lying between them. The V gene's germline CDR1 is SNHLY and CDR2 FYNNEI. CDR3 nucleotide sequence: TGTGCCAGCAGTGACTGGCAATCTGGGGCCAACGTCCTGACTTTC. Amino acids: CASSDWQSGANVLTF.

The chain uses TRBV28 and TRBJ1-4, with a weak D call TRBD1 (6 bases). The CDR3 is 15 residues long. Germline CDR1 MDHEN, CDR2 SYDVKM. V lost 4 bases and J 5 bases, leaving 14 bases between the germline ends. Here the CDR3 reads CASSSAGAENEKLFF. The DNA of the CDR3 is TGTGCCAGCAGTTCAGCGGGGGCTGAGAATGAAAAACTGTTTTTT.

As DNA, the CDR3 is TGCGCCAGCAGCTTGTTAGACACCTTGAACACTGAAGCTTTCTTT. It is translated as CASSLLDTLNTEAFF. The chain combines TRBV5-1 with TRBJ1-1, with D uncertain. The CDR3 is 15 amino acids. The germline V gene has CDR1 SGHRS and CDR2 YFSETQ. Trimming stripped 1 base from V and 0 bases from J, with 10 bases between.

This chain joins TRBV19 and TRBJ2-7; maybe TRBD2 (5 bases). V dropped 5 bases and J dropped 2 bases, with 13 bases sitting between them. The CDR3 has 14 amino acids. In germline, CDR1 is LNHDA, CDR2 SQIVND (reference sequence). In nucleotides, the CDR3 is TGTGCCAGTAGTGATCGGGGTCTCACCTACGAGCAGTACTTC. Amino acids: CASSDRGLTYEQYF.

The genes are TRBV5-4 and TRBJ1-4; TRBD1 aligns across 11 bases. In germline, CDR1 is SGHNT, CDR2 YYREEE (reference sequence). The CDR3 runs to 14 residues. The ends lost 5 bases at V and 7 bases at J; junction bases unmatched: 4. The CDR3 region is CASRRTGGGEKLFF. CDR3 DNA: TGTGCCAGCAGGAGGACAGGGGGCGGTGAAAAACTGTTTTTT.

There are a few counts of this clone. The chain is built from TRBV19 and TRBJ1-3; TRBD1 is a possible D gene (6 bases). Germline V gene data show CDR1 as LNHDA and CDR2 as SQIVND (reference sequence). Trimming removed 3 bases from V and 0 bases from J, with 24 bases in between. The CDR3 extends over 20 amino acids. The CDR3 nucleotides read TGTGCCAGTAGTATCTGGGACACCTACCTGGATGGGGACTCTGGAAACACCATATATTTT. Translating gives CASSIWDTYLDGDSGNTIYF.

This chain links TRBV4-2 with TRBJ2-7; D perhaps matches TRBD1 (6 bases). Trimming cost V 0 bases and J 2 bases, with 8 bases left between them. Germline CDR1 LGHNA, CDR2 YNFKEQ. The CDR3 totals 14 residues. CDR3 in DNA: TGTGCCAGCAGCCAAGAATGGACAGCCTACGAGCAGTACTTC. This translates into CASSQEWTAYEQYF.

The CDR3 DNA follows: TGTGCCAGCAGCCCCCGGACAGGGGGTACGGGAACCGGGGAGCTGTTTTTT. Its translation is CASSPRTGGTGTGELFF. This chain links TRBV13 with TRBJ2-2; the match to TRBD1 covers 10 bases. CDR1 is PRHDT and CDR2 is FYEKMQ in the germline V gene (reference sequence). V gave up 5 bases and J gave up 5 bases; unmatched junction bases: 11. The CDR3 contains 17 residues.

The V call is TRBV5-8, the J call TRBJ1-5; tentatively, D is TRBD1 (6 bases). The CDR3 has 12 residues. CDR1 is SGHTS and CDR2 is YDEGEE in the germline V gene. V dropped 5 bases and J dropped 4 bases, with 7 bases sitting between them. The CDR3 sequence: CASSTGNQPQHF. Written as DNA, the CDR3 is TGTGCCAGCAGTACAGGGAATCAGCCCCAGCATTTT.

The chain recombines TRBV28 with TRBJ2-7; D is perhaps TRBD1 (6 bases). The CDR3 runs 14 residues. The germline V gene has CDR1 MDHEN and CDR2 SYDVKM. V shed 4 bases and J shed 3 bases, with 13 bases lying between them. CDR3 in DNA: TGTGCCAGCAGTTACCGGGGACACGACTACGAGCAGTACTTC. This encodes CASSYRGHDYEQYF.

This clone was recorded a few times. The chain links TRBV19 to TRBJ2-2; TRBD1 agrees at 7 bases. The J segment lost 1 base and the V segment lost 10 bases, leaving 6 bases of the junction unmatched. CDR3 length: 14 residues. CDR1 and CDR2 from the germline V gene are LNHDA and SQIVND (reference sequence). The CDR3 is CATERTGNTGELFF. The CDR3 DNA follows: TGTGCCACCGAACGGACAGGGAACACCGGGGAGCTGTTTTTT. Full variable domain (rest looked up from reference TRBV19 and TRBJ2-2): DGGITQSPKYLFRKEGQNVTLSCEQNLNHDAMYWYRQDPGQGLRLIYYSQIVNDFQKGDIAEGYSVSREKKESFPLTVTSAQKNPTAFYLCATERTGNTGELFFGEGSRLTVL.

This rearrangement joins TRBV7-8 to TRBJ1-3, with 7 nucleotides matching TRBD1. Looked up from germline, CDR1 is SGHVS and CDR2 is FQNEAQ. The CDR3 covers 18 residues. V lost 6 bases, J lost 2 bases, and 16 bases stayed unmatched. CDR3 sequence: CASSPNRQGRSAGNTIYF. As DNA, the CDR3 is TGTGCCAGCAGTCCCAACCGACAGGGAAGGAGCGCTGGAAACACCATATATTTT.

The CDR3 DNA reads as TGTGCCAGCAGTGCTATCACCGGGACAGGGGTCGGCTATGGCTACACCTTC. Protein sequence: CASSAITGTGVGYGYTF. This sequence joins TRBV27 and TRBJ1-2; TRBD1 agrees at 10 bases. This CDR3 region has 17 residues. The germline V gene has CDR1 MNHEY and CDR2 SMNVEV (reference sequence). J was trimmed by 4 bases and V by 5 bases; bases with no gene match: 13.

The chain carries TRBV19 and TRBJ1-2; possibly TRBD1 for D (5 bases). The V and J ends lost 5 bases and 3 bases respectively, with 13 bases between them. This CDR3 contains 14 residues. Germline V gene data show CDR1 as LNHDA and CDR2 as SQIVND (reference sequence). CDR3 DNA sequence: TGTGCCAGTAGTTTGCAGGGTCTCCACTATGGCTACACCTTC. It is translated as CASSLQGLHYGYTF.

The chain uses TRBV18 and TRBJ1-2; TRBD1 aligns across 8 bases. In germline, CDR1 is KGHSH, CDR2 LQKENI. The CDR3 consists of 12 residues. The trim removed 5 bases at V and 4 bases at J, leaving 0 bases unmatched. CDR3 sequence: CASSGTGYGYTF. Here the CDR3 DNA reads TGTGCCAGCTCAGGGACAGGCTATGGCTACACCTTC.

The V call is TRBV21-1, the J call TRBJ1-4; the DNA was not compared with TRBD1, the D call given in the table. TRBV21-1 is a pseudogene locus. The CDR3 runs to 15 residues. CDR3 loop: CASSEPGQGDEKLFF. The CDR3 region has the DNA TGTGCCAGCAGCGAACCGGGACAGGGGGATGAAAAACTGTTTTTT.

Note on this clone: The same CDR3 arises from other DNA sequences in this sample as well. The gene calls are TRBV19 and TRBJ1-1; TRBD1 might be the D (5 bases). The CDR3 extends over 14 amino acids. Germline V gives CDR1 LNHDA, CDR2 SQIVND (reference sequence). The V end was cut by 1 base, the J end by 1 base, with 7 bases between. CDR3 DNA sequence: TGTGCCAGTAGTATAGGTCAGGGGAACACTGAAGCTTTCTTT. It is translated as CASSIGQGNTEAFF.

J is TRBJ2-5 and V is TRBV7-9, with 7 bases fitting TRBD2. CDR3 length: 16 amino acids. Unmatched junction bases numbered 14, after V lost 5 bases and J lost 5 bases. The germline CDR1 and CDR2 sequences are SEHNR and FQNEAQ (reference sequence). CDR3 residues: CASSVMTSRKAETQYF. The CDR3 DNA reads TGTGCCAGCAGCGTTATGACTAGCCGAAAGGCGGAGACCCAGTACTTC.

The rearrangement joins TRBV2 to TRBJ1-1; 7 bases are shared with TRBD1. The CDR3 is 14 residues long. Unmatched junction bases numbered 6, after V lost 7 bases and J lost 1 base. Per the germline V gene, CDR1 is SNHLY and CDR2 is FYNNEI. The CDR3 spells CASTQGVGNTEAFF. CDR3 bases: TGTGCCAGCACCCAGGGGGTGGGGAACACTGAAGCTTTCTTT.

The chain employs TRBV2 and TRBJ2-7, with 9 bases that match TRBD2. Germline V gene sequence: CDR1 SNHLY, CDR2 FYNNEI. Trimming cost V 3 bases and J 0 bases; bases outside gene matches: 3. CDR3 length equals 15 residues. CDR3 DNA: TGTGCCAGCAGTGAGGCTAGCGGGAACTCCTACGAGCAGTACTTC. Its translation: CASSEASGNSYEQYF.